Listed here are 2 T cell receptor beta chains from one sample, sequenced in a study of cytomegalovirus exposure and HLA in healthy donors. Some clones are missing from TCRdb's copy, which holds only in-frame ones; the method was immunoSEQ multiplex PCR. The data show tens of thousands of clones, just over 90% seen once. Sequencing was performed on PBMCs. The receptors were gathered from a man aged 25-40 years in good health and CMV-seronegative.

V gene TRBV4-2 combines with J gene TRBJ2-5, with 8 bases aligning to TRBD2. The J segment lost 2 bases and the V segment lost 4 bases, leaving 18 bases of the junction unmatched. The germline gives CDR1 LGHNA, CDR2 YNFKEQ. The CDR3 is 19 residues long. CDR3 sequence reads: CASSRAGWIGGDNQETQYF. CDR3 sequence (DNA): TGTGCCAGCAGCCGGGCGGGTTGGATCGGGGGGGACAATCAAGAGACCCAGTACTTC.

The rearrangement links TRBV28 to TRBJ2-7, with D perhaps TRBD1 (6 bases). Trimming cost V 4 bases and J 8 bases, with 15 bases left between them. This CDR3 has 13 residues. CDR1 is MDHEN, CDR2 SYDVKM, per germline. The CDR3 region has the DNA TGTGCCAGCAGTTCCCCGACTGGGGACAAGCAGTACTTC. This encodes CASSSPTGDKQYF. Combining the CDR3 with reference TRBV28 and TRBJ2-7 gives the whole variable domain DVKVTQSSRYLVKRTGEKVFLECVQDMDHENMFWYRQDPGLGLRLIYFSYDVKMKEKGDIPEGYSVSREKKERFSLILESASTNQTSMYLCASSSPTGDKQYFGPGTRLTVT.